A single sample gave rise to the 30 T cell receptor beta chains below, sequenced in a study of response to subunit inactivated influenza vaccine. TCRdb re-derived calls from the RT-PCR reads in MiXCR, one entry per CDR3 protein. The sample includes 800,000 or so distinct CDR3 sequences, 20% to 25% of them seen just once. The sequenced sample was PBMCs from blood, obtained 5 to 6 days after vaccination. The origin of the receptors is a man aged 45-60 years who received an inactivated influenza vaccine.

This clonotype was picked up a small number of times. This sequence joins TRBV24-1 and TRBJ2-4; 7 bases match TRBD1. The CDR3 is made up of 16 amino acids. Per germline, CDR1 KGHDR and CDR2 SFDVKD. The V gene end was trimmed by 4 bases and the J gene end by 8 bases; junction bases not matched to a gene: 13. The CDR3 DNA follows: TGTGCCACCAGTGAACCTAGGACAGGCGGTGGGGACATTCAGTACTTC. It yields the protein CATSEPRTGGGDIQYF.

Comment on this clonotype: Here the CDR3 omits its conserved ending phenylalanine or tryptophan, so a read error is the likely source. It is unclear where the CDR3 begins or ends on the DNA, so no DNA is shown, and the CDR3 is as TCRdb lists it. J is TRBJ1-2 and V is TRBV10-3; TRBD1 is taken as the D call from the table, unchecked against the DNA. The germline CDR1 and CDR2 sequences are ENHRY and SYGVKD. The CDR3 has 10 amino acids, counting both end residues. CDR3 sequence: CAIRTGKGSV.

The table lists this clonotype with many counts. V gene TRBV6-2 or TRBV6-3 combines with J gene TRBJ2-1; 7 bases fit TRBD1. Looked up from germline, CDR1 is MNHEY and CDR2 is SVGEGT. This CDR3 region has 16 residues. V dropped 2 bases and J dropped 7; count of bases not matched to a gene: 11. The DNA of the CDR3 is TGTGCCAGCAGTTACAGCATAGGGGGCTTACGGAATGAGCAGTTCTTC. This encodes CASSYSIGGLRNEQFF.

In this sample, this clonotype turned up a few times. The chain is built from TRBV27 and TRBJ2-7, with D possibly TRBD2 on 6 matching bases. V lost 6 bases, J lost 2 bases, and 14 bases lay in between. This CDR3 has 14 amino acids. Germline assignment: CDR1 MNHEY and CDR2 SMNVEV (reference sequence). The CDR3 loop is CASRRTGTPYEQYF. Here the CDR3 DNA reads TGTGCCAGCAGACGGACCGGGACTCCCTACGAGCAGTACTTC.

This clonotype was found a few times. The genes are TRBV10-2 and TRBJ2-7; 9 bases map to TRBD2. The CDR3 has 15 residues. Germline V gene data show CDR1 as WSHSY and CDR2 as SAAADI. V lost 7 bases and J lost 5; bases outside the gene matches: 12. CDR3 bases: TGCGCCAGCATAGGCGCGGGCGGGGGGGCGAACGAGCAGTACTTC. Translation: CASIGAGGGANEQYF.

The table lists this clonotype with a few counts. This CDR3 reads CASMGGSQPQHF. For the CDR3, the DNA is TGTGCCAGCATGGGGGGGAGTCAGCCCCAGCATTTT. The chain couples TRBV12-3 or TRBV12-4 to TRBJ1-5; tentative D call: TRBD1 (5 bases). The CDR3 has 12 amino acids. V was cut by 7 bases and J by 6 bases, with 10 bases left in between.

This clonotype was seen only a few times. The gene calls are TRBV15 and TRBJ2-2; unclear D gene. CDR1 and CDR2 from the germline V gene are LNHNV and YYDKDF (reference sequence). The CDR3 is 13 amino acids. The ends were cut back, 5 bases at V and 3 bases at J, with 7 bases in the middle. The CDR3 loop is CATSSGYTGELFF. The CDR3 DNA reads TGTGCCACCAGCTCTGGATACACCGGGGAGCTGTTTTTT.

This clonotype appeared a few times. The V call is TRBV6-5, the J call TRBJ1-2; D is uncertain. The CDR3 has 14 residues. The V end was cut by 0 bases, the J end by 3 bases, with 8 bases between. Germline CDR1 MNHEY, CDR2 SVGAGI. The CDR3 loop reads CASSYSYGDYGYTF. In nucleotides, the CDR3 is TGTGCCAGCAGTTACTCGTACGGGGACTATGGCTACACCTTC.

This clonotype was observed a few times. The chain has TRBV20-1 and TRBJ2-5; 9 bases are shared with TRBD2. V dropped 4 bases and J dropped 1; count of bases not matched to a gene: 7. From germline, CDR1 is DFQATT and CDR2 SNEGSKA (reference sequence). This CDR3 has 15 residues. This CDR3 is CSAKGKTSGQETQYF. The CDR3 DNA reads TGCAGTGCTAAAGGGAAGACTAGCGGCCAAGAGACCCAGTACTTC.

This clonotype was observed at least ten times. The chain couples TRBV12-3 or TRBV12-4 to TRBJ2-5, with no clear D. CDR3 size: 14 residues. Between the trimmed V and J ends, which lost 5 bases and 7 bases, there was a span of 17 bases. The CDR3 DNA reads TGTGCCAGCAGTCGGTCGACGGAGTCTGGGACCCAGTACTTC. Protein sequence: CASSRSTESGTQYF.

Only a few counts were recorded for this clonotype. This chain connects TRBV5-5 to TRBJ1-6, with D unresolved. V shed 2 bases and J shed 8 bases, with 11 bases lying between them. The CDR3 has 14 residues. Germline V gene data show CDR1 as SGHKS and CDR2 as YYEKEE (reference sequence). The DNA of the CDR3 is TGTGCCAGCAGCTTTAGCTTATTGGATTCACCCCTCCACTTT. It translates to CASSFSLLDSPLHF.

The chain has TRBV20-1 and TRBJ2-1; a weak D match, TRBD1 (5 bases). Germline-derived CDR1 and CDR2 are DFQATT and SNEGSKA (reference sequence). Deletions cut 0 bases from V and 9 bases from J, with 18 bases between. The CDR3 spans 15 residues. CDR3 protein: CSARDRQGLSIEQFF. CDR3 DNA: TGCAGTGCTAGAGACCGGCAGGGCTTATCAATTGAGCAGTTCTTC.

Regarding this clonotype: The germline gene is not matched at one end of the junction; a read error may be the cause. The chain uses TRBV5-1 and TRBJ2-5; D ambiguous. The CDR3 totals 16 residues. The V gene's germline CDR1 is SGHRS and CDR2 YFSETQ. In nucleotides, the CDR3 is TGCACCAGCAGCTTTAGGCCAGCGACCAGGCAAGAGACCCAGTACTTC. Encoded protein: CTSSFRPATRQETQYF.

This clonotype was found many times. The CDR3 bases are TGTGCCAGCAGCTTAGAGTTACAGAGCTCCTACGAGCAGTACTTC. Its translation is CASSLELQSSYEQYF. This chain uses TRBV7-2 with TRBJ2-7; D not resolved. V lost 1 base, J lost 0 bases, and 10 bases lay in between. Germline-derived CDR1 and CDR2 are SGHTA and FQGNSA. The length of the CDR3 is 15 residues.

The V and J genes are TRBV4-1 and TRBJ2-3; the D gene could be TRBD1 or TRBD2 (5 bases each). This CDR3 is built from 13 residues. V lost 0 bases and J 7 bases, leaving 8 bases between the germline ends. CDR1 and CDR2 (germline): MGHRA, YSYEKL. CDR3 residues: CASSQDEGNTQYF. In DNA, the CDR3 is TGCGCCAGCAGCCAAGATGAGGGGAATACGCAGTATTTT.

In this sample, this clonotype turned up many times. DNA for the CDR3: TGCGCCAGCTCCAAAGTGAGGGAGACCCAGTACTTC. Translation gives CASSKVRETQYF. The V call is TRBV5-1, the J call TRBJ2-5, with D hard to call. This CDR3 has 12 residues. The V end lost 7 bases, the J end lost 5 bases, and 12 bases lay between the germline ends. Per germline, CDR1 SGHRS and CDR2 YFSETQ.

This clonotype is a singleton in its sample. V is TRBV20-1 and J is TRBJ1-3, with D unresolved. Germline V gene sequence: CDR1 DFQATT, CDR2 SNEGSKA (reference sequence). The CDR3 sequence is 14 residues long. With 0 bases removed from V and 4 bases from J, the gap between germline ends came to 10 bases. The CDR3 here is CSARDLGHGNTIYF. CDR3 bases: TGCAGTGCTAGAGATTTAGGGCACGGAAACACCATATATTTT.

This clonotype was detected only once. This may arise from a read error, as a much more abundant clone is one base away. This chain joins TRBV3-1 and TRBJ2-3, with D possibly being TRBD1 (6 bases). The CDR3 loop spans 15 amino acids. Germline V gene lookup returns CDR1 LGHDT and CDR2 YNNKEL (reference sequence). For the CDR3, the DNA is TGTGCCTGCAGCCAACGTAACAGGGTAACGGATACGCAGTATTTT. Amino acid sequence: CACSQRNRVTDTQYF.

This clonotype was seen ten or more times. The junction and the germline gene differ at one end; a read error may be behind it. The chain uses TRBV12-3 or TRBV12-4 and TRBJ2-2; D call uncertain. This CDR3 region has 11 residues. CDR3 region: CASSSPGELFF. The CDR3 DNA sequence: TGCGCCAGCAGCTCCCCCGGGGAGCTGTTTTTT.

This rearrangement joins TRBV5-1 to TRBJ1-3; D is unresolved. The CDR3 covers 13 residues. Trimming cost V 7 bases and J 0 bases, with 8 bases left between them. The germline CDR1 and CDR2 sequences are SGHRS and YFSETQ. This CDR3 is CASGDDSGNTIYF. The CDR3 DNA sequence: TGCGCCAGCGGAGATGACTCTGGAAACACCATATATTTT.

There are a few counts of this clonotype. The V and J genes are TRBV6-5 and TRBJ2-7; D ambiguous. V was trimmed by 0 bases and J by 2 bases, leaving 11 bases between them. This CDR3 is 15 amino acids long. CDR1 and CDR2 from the germline V gene are MNHEY and SVGAGI. The CDR3 loop is CASSYSTGMAYEQYF. The CDR3 DNA reads as TGTGCCAGCAGTTACTCTACGGGTATGGCCTACGAGCAGTACTTC.

The gene calls are TRBV5-1 and TRBJ2-2; D call uncertain. The CDR3 is 13 amino acids. The V gene's germline CDR1 is SGHRS and CDR2 YFSETQ. With 5 bases removed from V and 8 bases from J, the gap between germline ends came to 13 bases. CDR3 in DNA: TGCGCCAGCAGTTATTGGACCCAAGGGGAGCTGTTTTTT. Translated: CASSYWTQGELFF. The full variable domain, with the rest looked up from reference TRBV5-1 and TRBJ2-2, is KAGVTQTPRYLIKTRGQQVTLSCSPISGHRSVSWYQQTPGQGLQFLFEYFSETQRNKGNFPGRFSGRQFSNSRSEMNVSTLELGDSALYLCASSYWTQGELFFGEGSRLTVL.

This clonotype occurred many times. Just one base apart from a much larger clone, this may be a read error. This sequence joins TRBV12-3 or TRBV12-4 and TRBJ2-5; D is uncertain. V lost 6 bases and J lost 0, with 2 bases in between. This CDR3 region has 11 residues. The CDR3 DNA sequence: TGTGCCAGCAGATACCAAGAGACCCAGTACTTC. It is translated as CASRYQETQYF.

The chain couples TRBV28 to TRBJ2-7; 11 bases align to TRBD1. The V gene end was trimmed by 10 bases and the J gene end by 5 bases; junction bases not matched to a gene: 10. This CDR3 is built from 14 residues. CDR1 and CDR2 from the germline V gene are MDHEN and SYDVKM. The DNA for the CDR3 is TGTGCCACAGGGGGGGACAGGGGGTTCGACGAGCAGTACTTC. This sequence encodes CATGGDRGFDEQYF.

This clonotype has only a few counts. An end of the junction differs from the germline gene, which may be a read error. The genes are TRBV7-7 and TRBJ2-1; D is possibly TRBD2 (5 bases). CDR1 is SSHAT and CDR2 is FNYEAQ in the germline V gene (reference sequence). There are 15 residues in the CDR3. This CDR3 is CASSLRASNYNEQFF. In nucleotides, the CDR3 is TGTGCTAGCAGCTTGCGGGCCTCGAACTACAATGAGCAGTTCTTC.

This chain connects TRBV5-6 to TRBJ2-1, with 14 bases aligning to TRBD2. This CDR3 region has 15 residues. After removal of 5 bases from V and 5 bases from J, the junction contained 3 bases not matched to a gene. Germline loops: CDR1 SGHDT, CDR2 YYEEEE. The CDR3 sequence: CASRTGLAGDNEQFF. CDR3 nucleotides: TGTGCCAGCAGGACGGGACTAGCGGGAGACAATGAGCAGTTCTTC.

This clonotype has just a few counts. The rearrangement uses TRBV7-2 and TRBJ2-7, with TRBD2 identical over 12 bases. Germline CDR1 and CDR2: SGHTA and FQGNSA. The V gene end was trimmed by 3 bases and the J gene end by 0 bases; junction bases not matched to a gene: 6. This CDR3 contains 17 residues. The CDR3 DNA sequence: TGTGCCAGCAGCTTTCGACTAGCGGGAGAGAGCTCCTACGAGCAGTACTTC. It is translated as CASSFRLAGESSYEQYF.

The gene calls are TRBV7-7 and TRBJ1-1; D remains unclear. V was cut by 3 bases and J by 1 base, with 27 bases left in between. Looked up from germline, CDR1 is SSHAT and CDR2 is FNYEAQ (reference sequence). The CDR3 runs 20 residues. The CDR3 reads CASSFRLPEHGGIENTEAFF. The CDR3 DNA reads TGTGCCAGCAGCTTCAGGCTTCCCGAACACGGCGGGATAGAGAACACTGAAGCTTTCTTT.

This rearrangement joins TRBV12-3 or TRBV12-4 to TRBJ2-5; 7 bases align to TRBD2. The CDR3 covers 15 residues. V shed 4 bases and J 1 base; nucleotides not matched to a gene: 6. CDR3: CASSSSGGVQETQYF. The CDR3 DNA is TGTGCCAGCAGTTCTAGCGGCGGGGTCCAAGAGACCCAGTACTTC.

The CDR3 region has the DNA TGTGCCAGCAGCTTCTTGGAAGGATGGGCTTTCTTT. Its translation: CASSFLEGWAFF. The rearrangement uses TRBV7-9 and TRBJ1-1, with D uncertain. The CDR3 has 12 residues. Deletions cut 3 bases from V and 11 bases from J, with 13 bases between. From germline, CDR1 is SEHNR and CDR2 FQNEAQ (reference sequence).